The TCR beta chain described here comes from a study of T cell responses to AZD1222 COVID-19 vaccine. Using immunoSEQ multiplex PCR, the repertoire was profiled, and TCRdb retains in-frame clones only, with some absent. The data hold about 270,000 clones, with around 93% observed a single time. Germline values: CDR1 SQVTM, CDR2 ANQGSEA. Trimming left V 7 bases short and J 0 bases short, with 12 bases between. The CDR3 is 14 residues long. Specimen: peripheral blood, collected 28 days after the second AZD1222 dose. The J gene is TRBJ2-2, the V gene TRBV29-1; no clear D gene. This clonotype was obtained from an adult who received the AZD1222 COVID-19 vaccine. CDR3 bases: TGCAGCGCCCTGCGAGGCGCGAACACCGGGGAGCTGTTTTTT. Protein sequence: CSALRGANTGELFF.